Presented here are 29 T cell receptor beta chains from one specimen sequenced in a study of blood T cell repertoires in COVID-19. The protocol was immunoSEQ multiplex PCR, while the TCRdb copy is restricted to in-frame clones and leaves out a portion. The profile shows 260,000 or so clones, 70% to 90% of them singletons. The sequenced sample was PBMCs or T cells enriched from blood (not recorded which). The receptors derive from a man aged 18 to 30 who had recovered from COVID-19.

The chain has TRBV5-6 and TRBJ2-5; D remains unclear. The CDR3 has 15 amino acids. Trimming took 0 bases from V and 4 from J, leaving 13 bases between them. Germline CDR1 SGHDT, CDR2 YYEEEE. Written as DNA, the CDR3 is TGTGCCAGCAGCTTGGCCGTCGTGTCCGGAGAGACCCAGTACTTC. Translated, it gives CASSLAVVSGETQYF.

This clone was recorded only once. The V gene is TRBV19, the J gene TRBJ2-1; maybe TRBD1 (6 bases). With 5 bases removed from V and 0 bases from J, the gap between germline ends came to 11 bases. This CDR3 is built from 15 residues. CDR1 and CDR2 (germline): LNHDA, SQIVND (reference sequence). The CDR3 protein is CASSRTDHSYNEQFF. Written as DNA, the CDR3 is TGTGCCAGTAGTCGGACAGACCACTCCTACAATGAGCAGTTCTTC.

This CDR3 is CASSTGQGSIYF. In DNA form, the CDR3 reads TGTGCCAGCAGTACCGGACAGGGATCTATATATTTT. The genes are TRBV25-1 and TRBJ1-3, with 8 bases aligning to TRBD1. CDR1 and CDR2 from the germline V gene are MGHDK and SYGVNS. This CDR3 region has 12 residues. After removal of 5 bases from V and 13 bases from J, the junction contained 7 bases not matched to a gene.

The chain links TRBV5-1 to TRBJ2-5, with 10 bases matching TRBD2. CDR3 length: 15 amino acids. Trimming at V came to 0 bases and at J to 7 bases, leaving 6 bases not matched to a gene. CDR1 and CDR2 from the germline V gene are SGHRS and YFSETQ. The CDR3: CASSLVAGGVGTQYF. The DNA of the CDR3 is TGCGCCAGCAGCTTGGTAGCGGGAGGAGTTGGGACCCAGTACTTC.

The chain combines TRBV5-1 with TRBJ1-1, with D perhaps matching TRBD1 (6 bases). This CDR3 region has 12 residues. Looked up from germline, CDR1 is SGHRS and CDR2 is YFSETQ. Trimming left V 4 bases short and J 7 bases short, with 11 bases between. CDR3 region: CASSVTGIEAFF. The CDR3 DNA is TGCGCCAGCAGCGTCACAGGGATTGAAGCTTTCTTT.

This chain links TRBV5-8 with TRBJ2-7, with D unresolved. With 4 bases removed from V and 3 bases from J, the gap between germline ends came to 11 bases. Germline CDR1 and CDR2: SGHTS and YDEGEE. This CDR3 comprises 13 residues. CDR3 DNA: TGTGCCAGCAGCCCCGAGAGTGGCTACGAGCAGTACTTC. As protein: CASSPESGYEQYF.

This chain links TRBV5-1 with TRBJ1-1; 9 nucleotides match TRBD1. The CDR3 has 15 residues. The germline gives CDR1 SGHRS, CDR2 YFSETQ. V lost 1 base and J lost 5; bases outside the gene matches: 6. The CDR3 DNA reads as TGCGCCAGCAGCTTGTTAAGGGGGACAGGGACTGAAGCTTTCTTT. Translating it yields CASSLLRGTGTEAFF.

The J gene is TRBJ1-5, the V gene TRBV7-2, with D hard to call. This CDR3 spans 14 amino acids. Germline V CDR1 and CDR2: SGHTA, FQGNSA. The V and J ends lost 1 base and 4 bases respectively, with 8 bases between them. The CDR3 spells CASSLGPPNQPQHF. CDR3 sequence (DNA): TGTGCCAGCAGCTTAGGGCCCCCTAATCAGCCCCAGCATTTT.

The CDR3 region has the DNA TGTGCCAGTAGTACCTCAGGAGATACGCAGTATTTT. Amino acid sequence: CASSTSGDTQYF. V and J are TRBV19 and TRBJ2-3; no reliable D call. The V end was cut by 4 bases, the J end by 5 bases, with 7 bases between. CDR1 is LNHDA, CDR2 SQIVND, per germline (reference sequence). This CDR3 is 12 amino acids long.

V usage is TRBV7-2 and J usage is TRBJ2-5; tentative D call: TRBD2 (6 bases). CDR1 SGHTA and CDR2 FQGNSA come from the germline V gene. The CDR3 sequence is 16 residues long. Trimming took 1 base from V and 1 from J, leaving 13 bases between them. Written as DNA, the CDR3 is TGTGCCAGCAGCTTAGATTCGGGAGTAGGCCAAGAGACCCAGTACTTC. Translation gives CASSLDSGVGQETQYF.

Regarding this clone: Additional DNA sequences in this sample encode the identical CDR3. The V gene is TRBV12-5, the J gene TRBJ2-1; 8 bases align to TRBD2. The germline V gene encodes CDR1 LGHNT and CDR2 FRNRAP. The ends lost 2 bases at V and 0 bases at J; junction bases unmatched: 0. The CDR3 covers 15 residues. This CDR3 reads CASGLSGSSYNEQFF. CDR3 DNA: TGTGCTAGTGGTTTGAGCGGGAGCTCCTACAATGAGCAGTTCTTC.

This chain uses TRBV19 with TRBJ2-3; 10 bases agree with TRBD1. The CDR3 sequence is 14 residues long. Unmatched junction bases numbered 9, after V lost 10 bases and J lost 5 bases. Germline V gene data show CDR1 as LNHDA and CDR2 as SQIVND (reference sequence). CDR3 in DNA: TGTGCCACCCGGGACAGGGGTCGTGGAGATACGCAGTATTTT. Its protein product is CATRDRGRGDTQYF.

This clone was seen just once. The chain carries TRBV5-1 and TRBJ2-1, with TRBD1 matching 7 bases. J gave up 5 bases and V 1 base, and 9 bases lay outside the gene matches. This CDR3 region has 16 residues. Germline-derived CDR1 and CDR2 are SGHRS and YFSETQ. The CDR3 sequence: CASSLTPPDRDNEQFF. The DNA of the CDR3 is TGCGCCAGCAGCTTGACCCCCCCTGACAGGGACAATGAGCAGTTCTTC.

In this sample, this clone turned up a few times. The gene calls are TRBV10-3 and TRBJ1-1; no firm D call. V gave up 10 bases and J gave up 6 bases, with 15 bases separating them. This CDR3 contains 12 residues. Germline-derived CDR1 and CDR2 are ENHRY and SYGVKD. This chain's CDR3 is CATRQEYAEAFF. The CDR3 nucleotides read TGTGCCACCAGGCAGGAATACGCTGAAGCTTTCTTT.

The chain links TRBV2 to TRBJ2-3, with 11 bases matching TRBD1. J was trimmed by 4 bases and V by 7 bases; bases with no gene match: 4. This CDR3 region has 14 residues. Germline V gives CDR1 SNHLY, CDR2 FYNNEI. CDR3 protein: CASTPGQGADTQYF. DNA of the CDR3: TGTGCCAGCACCCCGGGACAGGGGGCAGATACGCAGTATTTT.

Note on this clone: In the same sample, other DNA sequences code for this CDR3. V is TRBV12-3 or TRBV12-4 and J is TRBJ1-1, with D possibly being TRBD1 (5 bases). Between the trimmed V and J ends, which lost 0 bases and 5 bases, there was a span of 7 bases. This CDR3 comprises 13 residues. The CDR3, as DNA: TGTGCCAGCAGTTTAGCGGGGGGAACTGAAGCTTTCTTT. This sequence encodes CASSLAGGTEAFF.

The chain is built from TRBV3-1 (or the pseudogene TRBV3-2) and TRBJ2-1; possibly TRBD2 for D (6 bases). This CDR3 is 14 amino acids long. Germline V lookup: CDR1 LGHDT, CDR2 YNNKEL (reference sequence). Trimming left V 2 bases short and J 5 bases short, with 10 bases between. This chain's CDR3 is CASSQWLADNEQFF. The CDR3 bases are TGTGCCAGCAGCCAATGGTTAGCGGACAATGAGCAGTTCTTC.

The chain's CDR3 is CASSYRTGGLSSYEQYF. Written as DNA, the CDR3 is TGTGCCAGCAGTTACCGGACAGGGGGCCTAAGCTCCTACGAGCAGTACTTC. This rearrangement joins TRBV27 to TRBJ2-7; the match to TRBD1 covers 11 bases. V was pared by 4 bases and J by 0 bases, with 8 bases of the junction left unmatched. Looked up from germline, CDR1 is MNHEY and CDR2 is SMNVEV (reference sequence). This CDR3 contains 17 residues.

J is TRBJ1-2 and V is TRBV12-3 or TRBV12-4; tentatively, D is TRBD1 (5 bases). Trimming left V 3 bases short and J 8 bases short, with 10 bases between. The CDR3 has 12 residues. The CDR3 spells CASSFAGEGYTF. The CDR3 coding sequence is TGTGCCAGCAGTTTCGCGGGGGAAGGCTACACCTTC.

The rearrangement uses TRBV2 and TRBJ2-7, with 12 bases identical to TRBD1. The CDR3 length is 16 residues. CDR1 SNHLY and CDR2 FYNNEI come from the germline V gene. V lost 5 bases, J lost 4 bases, and 9 bases stayed unmatched. The CDR3 DNA reads as TGTGCCAGCAGTCCGTTCCGGGACAGGGGGCGGTACGAGCAGTACTTC. Protein sequence: CASSPFRDRGRYEQYF.

The chain couples TRBV6-5 to TRBJ1-2; D might be TRBD1 (6 bases). From germline, CDR1 is MNHEY and CDR2 SVGAGI. Trimming removed 4 bases from V and 4 bases from J, with 16 bases in between. The CDR3 spans 15 residues. CDR3 amino acids: CASSSGQSGGYGYTF. The CDR3 DNA reads TGTGCCAGCAGTTCCGGACAGTCGGGGGGCTATGGCTACACCTTC.

CDR3 in amino acids: CASSLRQEVSYEQYF. CDR3 coding DNA: TGTGCCAGCAGCTTGAGGCAGGAAGTTTCCTACGAGCAGTACTTC. This chain uses TRBV5-5 with TRBJ2-7; D is unresolved. Germline values: CDR1 SGHKS, CDR2 YYEKEE (reference sequence). This CDR3 has 15 amino acids. Trimming cost V 1 base and J 1 base, with 12 bases left between them.

This chain connects TRBV28 to TRBJ1-1; D is perhaps TRBD1 (5 bases). The germline V gene encodes CDR1 MDHEN and CDR2 SYDVKM. The CDR3 runs 14 residues. The ends were cut back, 5 bases at V and 1 base at J, with 11 bases in the middle. CDR3 sequence reads: CASSNPGENTEAFF. The CDR3 region has the DNA TGTGCCAGCAGTAACCCGGGGGAGAACACTGAAGCTTTCTTT.

The chain couples TRBV11-3 to TRBJ1-2, with 7 bases matching TRBD1. Looked up from germline, CDR1 is SGHNT and CDR2 is YENEEA. The CDR3 has 20 amino acids. V dropped 3 bases and J dropped 3; count of bases not matched to a gene: 22. The CDR3 reads CASSFHPGWGQSSAYYGYTF. The DNA of the CDR3 is TGTGCCAGCAGCTTTCATCCTGGTTGGGGACAGAGCTCTGCTTACTATGGCTACACCTTC.

This sequence joins TRBV7-9 and TRBJ1-2, with a tentative D call TRBD1 (5 bases). The CDR3 spans 14 residues. V was trimmed by 5 bases and J by 8 bases, leaving 18 bases between them. Germline V CDR1 and CDR2: SEHNR, FQNEAQ (reference sequence). CDR3 bases: TGTGCCAGCAGCCCATCCACCTGGCAGGGAGGCTACACCTTC. As protein: CASSPSTWQGGYTF.

The rearrangement uses TRBV11-2 and TRBJ1-5; 8 nucleotides agree with TRBD1. CDR1 is SGHAT and CDR2 is FQNNGV in the germline V gene. This CDR3 spans 17 amino acids. V dropped 5 bases and J dropped 1; count of bases not matched to a gene: 10. The CDR3 loop reads CASSKRGQGRSNQPQHF. DNA of the CDR3: TGTGCCAGCAGCAAACGTGGACAGGGACGGAGCAATCAGCCCCAGCATTTT.

This chain uses TRBV27 with TRBJ2-5, with TRBD1 matching 8 bases. CDR3 length: 16 amino acids. In germline, CDR1 is MNHEY, CDR2 SMNVEV (reference sequence). V lost 2 bases and J lost 4; bases outside the gene matches: 9. The DNA of the CDR3 is TGTGCCAGCAGTTTAAGCGACAGGGGTTTAGGAGAGACCCAGTACTTC. Residues: CASSLSDRGLGETQYF.

This chain links TRBV18 with TRBJ1-1, with 7 bases identical to TRBD1. V dropped 3 bases and J dropped 3; count of bases not matched to a gene: 7. The CDR3 is 15 amino acids. Per germline, CDR1 KGHSH and CDR2 LQKENI. The CDR3 reads CASSPRTGSDTEAFF. The CDR3 coding sequence is TGTGCCAGCTCACCTAGGACAGGCTCCGACACTGAAGCTTTCTTT.

This clone was seen a single time. V and J are TRBV19 and TRBJ2-5; D gene ambiguous. The CDR3 consists of 15 residues. The germline V and J ends were trimmed by 3 bases and 5 bases, with 16 bases remaining between them. Germline V lookup: CDR1 LNHDA, CDR2 SQIVND (reference sequence). The CDR3 here is CASSITRSTVETQYF. The CDR3 bases are TGTGCCAGTAGTATCACGAGGTCGACTGTGGAGACCCAGTACTTC.